This passage covers 27 T cell receptor beta chains from one sample sequenced in a study of blood T cell repertoires in COVID-19 (dated by TCRdb to 2019 to 2021). The protocol used for the library was the immunoSEQ multiplex PCR assay. The clones in this table, taken by TCRdb from immuneACCESS, are in-frame only. Not every clone is retained; where verified, under half of the shortfall comes from an unresolved V gene, and the cause of the rest is unknown. For this sample there are some 250,000 clones; 65% to 90% appear just once. The ten largest clones represent roughly 16% of the sample. The specimen was PBMCs or T cells enriched from blood (not recorded which). These receptors all come from a man younger than 30 who had recovered from COVID-19.

V usage is TRBV5-8 and J usage is TRBJ1-1; 8 bases fit TRBD1. Trimming at V came to 2 bases and at J to 9 bases, leaving 9 bases not matched to a gene. Per germline, CDR1 SGHTS and CDR2 YDEGEE. This CDR3 spans 14 amino acids. The CDR3, as DNA: TGTGCCAGCAGCTTTGGACAGGGAACAGTGAAAGCTTTCTTT. Translating it yields CASSFGQGTVKAFF.

The chain combines TRBV28 with TRBJ1-2; 7 nucleotides align to TRBD1. This CDR3 region has 13 residues. V shed 7 bases, J shed 4 bases, and the junction held 6 bases outside the gene matches. CDR1 MDHEN and CDR2 SYDVKM come from the germline V gene. The CDR3 is CASNGGTAYGYTF. The CDR3 DNA reads TGTGCCAGCAATGGTGGGACAGCCTATGGCTACACCTTC.

DNA of the CDR3: TGTGCCAGCAGCCAGGGACTGCCGGAGCAGTTCTTC. Its protein is CASSQGLPEQFF. The chain uses TRBV5-6 and TRBJ2-1; D is perhaps TRBD2 (6 bases). Germline V gene data show CDR1 as SGHDT and CDR2 as YYEEEE. V was shortened by 4 bases and J by 10 bases, with 12 bases between the two germline ends. The CDR3 totals 12 residues.

This chain links TRBV28 with TRBJ2-1; D not certain. Germline V lookup: CDR1 MDHEN, CDR2 SYDVKM. Trimming stripped 8 bases from V and 3 bases from J, with 17 bases between. This CDR3 spans 15 amino acids. CDR3: CASYPNRDDYNEQFF. In DNA, the CDR3 is TGTGCCAGCTATCCTAACAGAGACGACTACAATGAGCAGTTCTTC.

The chain employs TRBV27 and TRBJ2-1; 8 positions match TRBD2. CDR1 and CDR2 (germline): MNHEY, SMNVEV (reference sequence). The CDR3 loop spans 16 amino acids. Germline trimming cut 5 bases from V and 6 bases from J; bases unmatched to any gene: 12. The CDR3 spells CASSRVEAGVGNEQFF. CDR3 coding DNA: TGTGCCAGCAGTCGAGTGGAAGCGGGAGTTGGCAATGAGCAGTTCTTC.

V gene TRBV18 combines with J gene TRBJ1-1; a possible D gene is TRBD1 (5 bases). V was pared by 6 bases and J by 5 bases, with 16 bases between. CDR3 length equals 14 residues. Germline CDR1 is KGHSH and CDR2 is LQKENI. CDR3 nucleotide sequence: TGTGCCAGCTCCCACGATCAGGGTCGGACTGAAGCTTTCTTT. It specifies CASSHDQGRTEAFF.

This chain connects TRBV4-1 to TRBJ2-7; 8 bases are shared with TRBD1. Germline assignment: CDR1 MGHRA and CDR2 YSYEKL. The length of the CDR3 is 15 residues. V dropped 0 bases and J dropped 1; count of bases not matched to a gene: 2. The CDR3: CASSQEGQESYEQYF. The CDR3 DNA sequence: TGCGCCAGCAGCCAAGAGGGACAGGAGTCCTACGAGCAGTACTTC.

The chain couples TRBV7-6 to TRBJ2-7; the match to TRBD2 covers 12 bases. The CDR3 spans 21 residues. CDR1 SGHVS and CDR2 FNYEAQ come from the germline V gene. J gave up 2 bases and V 0 bases, and 17 bases lay outside the gene matches. The CDR3 DNA reads as TGTGCCAGCAGCTTAGCCCCACGCGTTCTAGCGGGGGGGCCTATTGCCTACGAGCAGTACTTC. This sequence encodes CASSLAPRVLAGGPIAYEQYF. Combining the CDR3 with reference TRBV7-6 and TRBJ2-7 gives the whole variable domain GAGVSQSPRYKVTKRGQDVALRCDPISGHVSLYWYRQALGQGPEFLTYFNYEAQQDKSGLPNDRFSAERPEGSISTLTIQRTEQRDSAMYRCASSLAPRVLAGGPIAYEQYFGPGTRLTVT.

This chain joins TRBV4-1 and TRBJ1-1; possible D gene TRBD1, 6 bases. CDR1 is MGHRA and CDR2 is YSYEKL in the germline V gene. The CDR3 length is 19 residues. Trimming pared 0 bases from V and 1 base from J, leaving 21 bases between. CDR3: CASSQDVEDSLWRNTEAFF. CDR3 in DNA: TGCGCCAGCAGCCAAGATGTAGAGGACAGTCTTTGGCGGAACACTGAAGCTTTCTTT.

This sequence joins TRBV27 and TRBJ2-1; possible D gene TRBD1, 5 bases. There are 14 residues in the CDR3. Trimming took 6 bases from V and 4 from J, leaving 13 bases between them. The germline V gene has CDR1 MNHEY and CDR2 SMNVEV (reference sequence). The CDR3 here is CASSPGPGYNEQFF. The CDR3 DNA is TGTGCCAGCAGCCCAGGGCCAGGGTACAATGAGCAGTTCTTC.

This clone has just one count. This chain links TRBV9 with TRBJ2-3; the match to TRBD2 covers 9 bases. The CDR3 loop spans 17 amino acids. V lost 3 bases, J lost 1 base, and 9 bases stayed unmatched. The germline V gene has CDR1 SGDLS and CDR2 YYNGEE. The CDR3 coding sequence is TGTGCCAGCAGCGGGCTAGCGGGAAGGAGGGGCACAGATACGCAGTATTTT. Its protein is CASSGLAGRRGTDTQYF.

The chain carries TRBV5-1 and TRBJ1-1; TRBD1 might be the D (5 bases). The CDR3 spans 15 residues. CDR1 is SGHRS and CDR2 is YFSETQ in the germline V gene. Trimming took off 6 bases at V and 1 base at J, with 16 bases between the two ends. The CDR3 sequence is CASTPGGGANTEAFF. The CDR3 nucleotides read TGCGCCAGCACCCCCGGGGGAGGGGCGAACACTGAAGCTTTCTTT.

This chain connects TRBV7-9 to TRBJ2-1; 11 positions match TRBD1. CDR1 is SEHNR, CDR2 FQNEAQ, per germline (reference sequence). The ends lost 6 bases at V and 6 bases at J; junction bases unmatched: 7. The CDR3 runs to 15 residues. The CDR3 loop is CASRGRTGGFNEQFF. For the CDR3, the DNA is TGTGCCAGCAGGGGCAGGACAGGGGGCTTCAATGAGCAGTTCTTC.

The chain recombines TRBV18 with TRBJ2-1; 11 nucleotides line up with TRBD2. Germline V lookup: CDR1 KGHSH, CDR2 LQKENI. V gave up 5 bases and J gave up 0 bases; unmatched junction bases: 6. The CDR3 is made up of 17 amino acids. CDR3 bases: TGTGCCAGCTCATCGGGACTAGCGGTTGGCTCCTACAATGAGCAGTTCTTC. Its protein is CASSSGLAVGSYNEQFF.

The J gene is TRBJ2-7, the V gene TRBV28; possibly TRBD1 for D (5 bases). Germline CDR1 is MDHEN and CDR2 is SYDVKM. There are 12 residues in the CDR3. V was clipped by 6 bases and J by 4 bases, with 10 bases between them. The CDR3 coding sequence is TGTGCCAGCAGCTCCGACAGTTACGAGCAGTACTTC. It translates to CASSSDSYEQYF.

In its sample, this clone was seen a few times. J is TRBJ2-1 and V is TRBV24-1; 9 bases are a match to TRBD1. This CDR3 has 16 residues. Germline lookup yields CDR1 KGHDR and CDR2 SFDVKD. The J segment lost 8 bases and the V segment lost 2 bases, leaving 9 bases of the junction unmatched. CDR3 coding DNA: TGTGCCACCAGTGATTCACCGGGACAGGGTGTACATGAGCAGTTCTTC. Protein: CATSDSPGQGVHEQFF.

V is TRBV11-3 and J is TRBJ2-1; 8 bases map to TRBD2. The trim removed 3 bases at V and 5 bases at J, leaving 0 bases unmatched. This CDR3 has 13 residues. Germline lookup yields CDR1 SGHNT and CDR2 YENEEA. CDR3 amino acids: CASSLTSDNEQFF. The CDR3 DNA sequence: TGTGCCAGCAGCTTGACTAGCGACAATGAGCAGTTCTTC.

Here the CDR3 reads CASSSGTGATGELFF. The CDR3 nucleotides are TGCGCCAGCAGCTCCGGGACAGGGGCCACCGGGGAGCTGTTTTTT. V is TRBV5-1 and J is TRBJ2-2; TRBD1 agrees at 10 bases. The CDR3 is 15 residues long. Looked up from germline, CDR1 is SGHRS and CDR2 is YFSETQ. The ends lost 3 bases at V and 4 bases at J; junction bases unmatched: 3. Supplemented by reference TRBV5-1 and TRBJ2-2, the full variable domain reads KAGVTQTPRYLIKTRGQQVTLSCSPISGHRSVSWYQQTPGQGLQFLFEYFSETQRNKGNFPGRFSGRQFSNSRSEMNVSTLELGDSALYLCASSSGTGATGELFFGEGSRLTVL.

V is TRBV30 and J is TRBJ2-7; TRBD1 aligns across 8 bases. The germline V gene has CDR1 GTSNPN and CDR2 SVGIG (reference sequence). The CDR3 is made up of 14 amino acids. J was trimmed by 3 bases and V by 4 bases; bases with no gene match: 8. The CDR3 nucleotides read TGTGCCTGGACTCGCCGGGACAGGTACTACGAGCAGTACTTC. This sequence encodes CAWTRRDRYYEQYF. Together with reference TRBV30 and TRBJ2-7, the CDR3 gives the full variable domain: SQTIHQWPATLVQPVGSPLSLECTVEGTSNPNLYWYRQAAGRGLQLLFYSVGIGQISSEVPQNLSASRPQDRQFILSSKKLLLSDSGFYLCAWTRRDRYYEQYFGPGTRLTVT.

The chain is built from TRBV5-4 and TRBJ1-1, with TRBD1 matching 8 bases. CDR1 and CDR2 (germline): SGHNT, YYREEE (reference sequence). Unmatched junction bases numbered 11, after V lost 6 bases and J lost 4 bases. CDR3 size: 15 residues. CDR3 bases: TGTGCCAGCAACTTTGACAGGGGACGGAGCACTGAAGCTTTCTTT. Translating it yields CASNFDRGRSTEAFF.

The chain couples TRBV7-9 to TRBJ2-2, with 8 bases matching TRBD1. CDR1 and CDR2 from the germline V gene are SEHNR and FQNEAQ (reference sequence). Unmatched junction bases numbered 4, after V lost 6 bases and J lost 7 bases. The CDR3 runs to 13 residues. The DNA for the CDR3 is TGTGCCAGCAGTCCTACAGGGGGCGGGGAGCTGTTTTTT. This translates into CASSPTGGGELFF. The full variable domain, in which reference TRBV7-9 and TRBJ2-2 provide the parts outside the CDR3, is DTGVSQNPRHKITKRGQNVTFRCDPISEHNRLYWYRQTLGQGPEFLTYFQNEAQLEKSRLLSDRFSAERPKGSFSTLEIQRTEQGDSAMYLCASSPTGGGELFFGEGSRLTVL.

The rearrangement joins TRBV19 to TRBJ2-2, with D possibly matching TRBD1 (6 bases). Trimming removed 6 bases from V and 3 bases from J, with 11 bases in between. The CDR3 has 14 residues. Germline V gene lookup returns CDR1 LNHDA and CDR2 SQIVND (reference sequence). The CDR3 protein is CASRNRADTGELFF. In nucleotides, the CDR3 is TGTGCCAGTAGGAACAGGGCCGACACCGGGGAGCTGTTTTTT.

The genes are TRBV5-1 and TRBJ1-3; D ambiguous. CDR3 length: 16 amino acids. The V gene's germline CDR1 is SGHRS and CDR2 YFSETQ. The germline V and J ends were trimmed by 0 bases and 0 bases, with 10 bases remaining between them. The CDR3: CASSLAGITSGNTIYF. The CDR3 DNA reads as TGCGCCAGCAGCTTGGCCGGGATTACCTCTGGAAACACCATATATTTT.

CDR3 loop: CASSPDSASYYGYTF. As DNA, the CDR3 is TGTGCCAGCAGTCCTGACTCAGCGAGCTACTATGGCTACACCTTC. V usage is TRBV6-5 and J usage is TRBJ1-2; D ambiguous. Germline CDR1 reads MNHEY; CDR2 reads SVGAGI. This CDR3 is 15 amino acids long. Trimming removed 5 bases at V and 3 bases at J, with 16 bases between.

This chain connects TRBV11-3 to TRBJ1-2, with D unclear. Germline-derived CDR1 and CDR2 are SGHNT and YENEEA. Deletions cut 1 base from V and 4 bases from J, with 7 bases between. The CDR3 is made up of 13 amino acids. The DNA for the CDR3 is TGTGCCAGCAGCTTAGTCCATCCCTATGGCTACACCTTC. Translating it yields CASSLVHPYGYTF.

CDR3 sequence reads: CASTPGEGSPLHF. The CDR3 DNA reads as TGCGCCAGCACTCCAGGGGAGGGCTCACCCCTCCACTTT. The rearrangement links TRBV10-2 to TRBJ1-6; D is perhaps TRBD1 (6 bases). Per the germline V gene, CDR1 is WSHSY and CDR2 is SAAADI. V was cut by 7 bases and J by 10 bases, with 14 bases left in between. The CDR3 spans 13 residues.

The chain carries TRBV9 and TRBJ2-3; 9 bases match TRBD2. Germline CDR1 reads SGDLS; CDR2 reads YYNGEE. The CDR3 has 16 amino acids. V trimming: 0 bases; J trimming: 4 bases; junction bases outside the gene matches: 6. CDR3 in amino acids: CASSVGLAGPSDTQYF. CDR3 DNA sequence: TGTGCCAGCAGCGTAGGTCTAGCGGGACCATCAGATACGCAGTATTTT.